What follows are 5 T cell receptor beta chains derived from one specimen sequenced in a study of CD8 T cells in ankylosing spondylitis. TCRdb ran MiXCR on the 5' RACE reads and lists one entry per CDR3 protein. The sample gives 340,000 or so distinct CDR3 sequences, roughly 14% of which show up once; roughly 1.1% is in the top ten. The sequenced sample consisted of blood, either unsorted or a sorted T cell fraction (not recorded which). The receptors here all came from a male donor with ankylosing spondylitis or in good health (not recorded which).

V and J are TRBV10-3 and TRBJ2-3; the D gene could be TRBD1 or TRBD2 (5 bases each). The V end lost 4 bases, the J end lost 0 bases, and 8 bases lay between the germline ends. The length of the CDR3 is 14 residues. Germline V gives CDR1 ENHRY, CDR2 SYGVKD. The CDR3 region is CAISGGGSTDTQYF. For the CDR3, the DNA is TGTGCCATCAGTGGGGGCGGGAGCACAGATACGCAGTATTTT.

The chain links TRBV4-1 to TRBJ2-1; D is undetermined. Germline V gene sequence: CDR1 MGHRA, CDR2 YSYEKL. V was shortened by 1 base and J by 6 bases, with 19 bases between the two germline ends. CDR3 length: 17 residues. CDR3 coding DNA: TGCGCCAGCAGCCAAGGGATGGCGGCCCCCTTTCTCAATGAGCAGTTCTTC. Translating it yields CASSQGMAAPFLNEQFF.

CDR3 in amino acids: CASSIMETEAFF. The CDR3 DNA sequence: TGTGCCAGCAGCATCATGGAGACTGAAGCTTTCTTT. The rearrangement uses TRBV7-2 and TRBJ1-1; no clear D. The CDR3 is made up of 12 amino acids. Germline V gene data show CDR1 as SGHTA and CDR2 as FQGNSA. V dropped 5 bases and J dropped 5 bases, with 9 bases sitting between them. Filled out from reference TRBV7-2 and TRBJ1-1, the complete variable domain reads GAGVSQSPSNKVTEKGKDVELRCDPISGHTALYWYRQSLGQGLEFLIYFQGNSAPDKSGLPSDRFSAERTGGSVSTLTIQRTQQEDSAVYLCASSIMETEAFFGQGTRLTVV.

The V and J genes are TRBV15 and TRBJ2-1, with D unclear. With 1 base removed from V and 6 bases from J, the gap between germline ends came to 7 bases. Germline CDR1 LNHNV, CDR2 YYDKDF (reference sequence). The CDR3 extends over 13 amino acids. The DNA for the CDR3 is TGTGCCACCAGCAGAGGAGACCTCAATGAGCAGTTCTTC. As protein: CATSRGDLNEQFF.

This rearrangement joins TRBV7-9 to TRBJ1-4; the D is unclear. V was clipped by 0 bases and J by 2 bases, with 10 bases between them. Germline CDR1 and CDR2: SEHNR and FQNEAQ (reference sequence). This CDR3 contains 16 residues. In DNA form, the CDR3 reads TGTGCCAGCAGCTTAGCGCTGGGGATCACTAATGAAAAACTGTTTTTT. Translated: CASSLALGITNEKLFF.